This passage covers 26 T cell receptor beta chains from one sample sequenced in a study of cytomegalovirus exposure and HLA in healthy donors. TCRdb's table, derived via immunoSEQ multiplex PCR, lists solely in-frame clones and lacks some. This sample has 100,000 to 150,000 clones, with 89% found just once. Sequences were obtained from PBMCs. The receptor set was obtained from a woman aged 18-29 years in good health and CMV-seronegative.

The CDR3 loop is CASSQVTGGPPGEQYF. Written as DNA, the CDR3 is TGCGCCAGCAGCCAAGTAACGGGAGGCCCTCCGGGAGAGCAGTACTTC. The chain carries TRBV4-1 and TRBJ2-7; 7 nucleotides align to TRBD2. CDR1 and CDR2 (germline): MGHRA, YSYEKL. This CDR3 has 16 amino acids. V dropped 1 base and J dropped 7; count of bases not matched to a gene: 13.

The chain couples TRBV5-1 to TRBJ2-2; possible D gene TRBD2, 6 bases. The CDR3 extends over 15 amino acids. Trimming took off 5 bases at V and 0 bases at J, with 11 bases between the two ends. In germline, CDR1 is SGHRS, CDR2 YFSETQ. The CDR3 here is CASRPAGTNTGELFF. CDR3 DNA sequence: TGCGCCAGCAGACCTGCGGGAACGAACACCGGGGAGCTGTTTTTT.

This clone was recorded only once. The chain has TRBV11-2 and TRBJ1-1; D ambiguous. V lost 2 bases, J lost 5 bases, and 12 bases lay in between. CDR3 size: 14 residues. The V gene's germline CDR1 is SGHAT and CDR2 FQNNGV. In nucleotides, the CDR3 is TGTGCCAGCAGCTTAACCGGAGAAAAAACTGAAGCTTTCTTT. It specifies CASSLTGEKTEAFF.

CDR3 in DNA: TGTGCCAGTACGGACAGGTACTATGGCTACACCTTC. This sequence encodes CASTDRYYGYTF. This chain connects TRBV19 to TRBJ1-2; 7 bases agree with TRBD1. CDR3 length: 12 amino acids. Trimming removed 7 bases from V and 3 bases from J; junction bases left unmatched: 2. Looked up from germline, CDR1 is LNHDA and CDR2 is SQIVND (reference sequence).

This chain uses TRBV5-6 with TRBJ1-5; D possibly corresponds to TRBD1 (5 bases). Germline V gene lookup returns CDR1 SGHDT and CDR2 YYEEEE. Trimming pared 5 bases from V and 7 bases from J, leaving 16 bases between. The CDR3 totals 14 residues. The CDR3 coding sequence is TGTGCCAGCAGTCACCAAGGGGTTCGACAGCCCCAGCATTTT. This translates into CASSHQGVRQPQHF.

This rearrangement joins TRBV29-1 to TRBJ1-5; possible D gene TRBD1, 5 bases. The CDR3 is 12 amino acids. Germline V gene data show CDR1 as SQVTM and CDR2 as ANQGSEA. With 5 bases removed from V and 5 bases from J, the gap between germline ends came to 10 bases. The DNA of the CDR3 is TGCAGCGTTCGGGGGGATGATCAGCCCCAGCATTTT. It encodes CSVRGDDQPQHF.

CDR3 DNA: TGTGCCAGCAGCCCCTCCGGACTAGCAGATTACGAGCAGTACTTC. Translation gives CASSPSGLADYEQYF. The chain couples TRBV7-6 to TRBJ2-7; 8 nucleotides align to TRBD2. V trimming: 5 bases; J trimming: 4 bases; junction bases outside the gene matches: 10. The CDR3 runs 15 residues. Germline V gene sequence: CDR1 SGHVS, CDR2 FNYEAQ.

The CDR3 DNA is TGTGCCAGCAGCTTTCTTGATAGATCCTACGAGCAGTACTTC. Protein sequence: CASSFLDRSYEQYF. The rearrangement uses TRBV7-9 and TRBJ2-7; the D is unclear. This CDR3 has 14 amino acids. V dropped 3 bases and J dropped 1 base, with 10 bases sitting between them. Per the germline V gene, CDR1 is SEHNR and CDR2 is FQNEAQ (reference sequence).

This CDR3 reads CASSYQEEARETQYF. Written as DNA, the CDR3 is TGTGCCAGCAGTTACCAAGAGGAAGCGCGGGAGACCCAGTACTTC. The chain is built from TRBV6-6 and TRBJ2-5; D is uncertain. The CDR3 loop spans 15 amino acids. Germline V gives CDR1 MNHNY, CDR2 SVGAGI (reference sequence). With 2 bases removed from V and 5 bases from J, the gap between germline ends came to 15 bases.

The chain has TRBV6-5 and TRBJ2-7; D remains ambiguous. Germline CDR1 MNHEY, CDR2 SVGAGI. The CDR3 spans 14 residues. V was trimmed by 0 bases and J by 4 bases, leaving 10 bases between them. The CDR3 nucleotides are TGTGCCAGCAGTTACTCGAGGCGAAGTTACGAGCAGTACTTC. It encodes CASSYSRRSYEQYF.

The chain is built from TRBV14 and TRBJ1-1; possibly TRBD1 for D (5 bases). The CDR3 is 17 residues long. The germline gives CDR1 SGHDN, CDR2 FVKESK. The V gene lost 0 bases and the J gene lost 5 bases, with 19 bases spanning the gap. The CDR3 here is CASSQELPWRGGTEAFF. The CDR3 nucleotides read TGTGCCAGCAGCCAAGAATTGCCCTGGAGGGGTGGTACTGAAGCTTTCTTT.

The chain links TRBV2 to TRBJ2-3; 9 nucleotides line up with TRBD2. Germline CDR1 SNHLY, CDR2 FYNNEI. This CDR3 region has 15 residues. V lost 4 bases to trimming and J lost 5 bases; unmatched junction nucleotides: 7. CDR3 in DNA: TGTGCCAGCAGTGCAAAAGCGGGGGGATTAGATACGCAGTATTTT. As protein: CASSAKAGGLDTQYF.

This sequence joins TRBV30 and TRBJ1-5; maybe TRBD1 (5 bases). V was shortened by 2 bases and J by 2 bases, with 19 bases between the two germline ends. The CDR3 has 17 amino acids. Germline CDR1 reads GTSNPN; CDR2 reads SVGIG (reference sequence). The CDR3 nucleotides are TGTGCCTGGAGTCTAATGGGGGGAATCGGAGGCAATCAGCCCCAGCATTTT. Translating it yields CAWSLMGGIGGNQPQHF.

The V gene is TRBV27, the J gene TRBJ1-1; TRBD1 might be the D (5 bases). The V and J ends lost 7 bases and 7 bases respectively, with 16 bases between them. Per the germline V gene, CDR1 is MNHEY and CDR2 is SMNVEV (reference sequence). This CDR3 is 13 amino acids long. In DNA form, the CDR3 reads TGTGCCAGCAAAGGAGGGGTAGTGGGTGAAGCTTTCTTT. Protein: CASKGGVVGEAFF.

The CDR3 nucleotides read TGCGCCAGCAGCCAGGAGTACACTAACTATGGCTACACCTTC. The encoded protein is CASSQEYTNYGYTF. The chain joins TRBV4-1 to TRBJ1-2; no firm D call. V was clipped by 3 bases and J by 0 bases, with 8 bases between them. From germline, CDR1 is MGHRA and CDR2 YSYEKL. The CDR3 contains 14 residues.

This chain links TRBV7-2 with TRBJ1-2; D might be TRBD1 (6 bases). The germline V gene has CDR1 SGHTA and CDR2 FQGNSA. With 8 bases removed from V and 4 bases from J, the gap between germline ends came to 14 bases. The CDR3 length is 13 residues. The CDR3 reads CASDEGGTYGYTF. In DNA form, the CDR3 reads TGTGCCAGCGACGAGGGGGGGACCTATGGCTACACCTTC.

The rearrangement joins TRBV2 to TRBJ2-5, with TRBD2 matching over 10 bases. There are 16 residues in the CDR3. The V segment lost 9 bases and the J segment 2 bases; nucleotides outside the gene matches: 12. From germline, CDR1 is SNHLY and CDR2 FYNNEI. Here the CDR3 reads CASPATRAGGQETQYF. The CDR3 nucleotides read TGTGCCAGTCCCGCCACTAGAGCGGGGGGGCAAGAGACCCAGTACTTC.

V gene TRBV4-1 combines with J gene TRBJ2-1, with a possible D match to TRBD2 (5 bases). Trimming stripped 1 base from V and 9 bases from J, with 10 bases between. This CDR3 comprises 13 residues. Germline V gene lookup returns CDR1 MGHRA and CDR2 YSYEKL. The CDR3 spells CASSQGLAGEQFF. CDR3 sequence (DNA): TGCGCCAGCAGCCAAGGCCTTGCGGGTGAGCAGTTCTTC.

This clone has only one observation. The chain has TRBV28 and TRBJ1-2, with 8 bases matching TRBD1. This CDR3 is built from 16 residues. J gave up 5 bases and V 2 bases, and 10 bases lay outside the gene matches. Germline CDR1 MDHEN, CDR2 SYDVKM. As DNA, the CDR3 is TGTGCCAGCAGTTTAAGTGAATCAGGGGGCCTTTATGGCTACACCTTC. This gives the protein CASSLSESGGLYGYTF.

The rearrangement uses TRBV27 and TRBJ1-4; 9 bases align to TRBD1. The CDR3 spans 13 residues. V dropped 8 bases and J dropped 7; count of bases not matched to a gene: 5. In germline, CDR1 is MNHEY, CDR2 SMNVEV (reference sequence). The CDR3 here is CASGQGPGEKLFF. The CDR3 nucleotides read TGTGCCAGCGGACAGGGGCCGGGTGAAAAACTGTTTTTT.

This chain's CDR3 is CAWSVGSGSSETQYF. The CDR3 DNA sequence: TGTGCCTGGAGTGTCGGAAGCGGGAGCTCTGAGACCCAGTACTTC. The rearrangement links TRBV30 to TRBJ2-5; 8 nucleotides line up with TRBD2. Germline V gene data show CDR1 as GTSNPN and CDR2 as SVGIG (reference sequence). V trimming: 0 bases; J trimming: 5 bases; junction bases outside the gene matches: 8. CDR3 size: 15 residues.

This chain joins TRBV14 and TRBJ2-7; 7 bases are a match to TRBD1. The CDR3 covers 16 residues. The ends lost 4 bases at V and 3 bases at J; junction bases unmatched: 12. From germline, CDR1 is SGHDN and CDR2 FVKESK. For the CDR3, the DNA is TGTGCCAGCAGCCCCTATCACAGGGGTTCTATCTACGAGCAGTACTTC. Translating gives CASSPYHRGSIYEQYF.

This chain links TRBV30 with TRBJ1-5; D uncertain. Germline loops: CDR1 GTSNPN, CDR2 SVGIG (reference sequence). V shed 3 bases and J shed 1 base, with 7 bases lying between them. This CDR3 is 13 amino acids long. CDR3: CAWSSQSNQPQHF. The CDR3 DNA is TGTGCCTGGAGCTCCCAGAGCAATCAGCCCCAGCATTTT.

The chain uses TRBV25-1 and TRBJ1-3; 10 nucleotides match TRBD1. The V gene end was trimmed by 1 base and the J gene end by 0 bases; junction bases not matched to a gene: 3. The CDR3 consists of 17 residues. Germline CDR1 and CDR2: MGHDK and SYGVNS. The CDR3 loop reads CASSEWGQGLSGNTIYF. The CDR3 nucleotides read TGTGCCAGCAGTGAATGGGGACAGGGGCTCTCTGGAAACACCATATATTTT.

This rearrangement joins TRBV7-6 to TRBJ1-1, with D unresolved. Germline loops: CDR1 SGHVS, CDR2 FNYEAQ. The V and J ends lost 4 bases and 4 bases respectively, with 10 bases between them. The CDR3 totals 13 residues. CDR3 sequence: CASSSEPGTEAFF. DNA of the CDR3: TGTGCCAGCAGCTCAGAGCCGGGCACTGAAGCTTTCTTT.

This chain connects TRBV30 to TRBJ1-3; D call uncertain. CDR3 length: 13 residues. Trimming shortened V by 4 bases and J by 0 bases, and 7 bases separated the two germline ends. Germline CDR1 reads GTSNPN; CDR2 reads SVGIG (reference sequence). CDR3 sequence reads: CAWNRDSGNTIYF. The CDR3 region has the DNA TGTGCCTGGAACAGAGACTCTGGAAACACCATATATTTT.